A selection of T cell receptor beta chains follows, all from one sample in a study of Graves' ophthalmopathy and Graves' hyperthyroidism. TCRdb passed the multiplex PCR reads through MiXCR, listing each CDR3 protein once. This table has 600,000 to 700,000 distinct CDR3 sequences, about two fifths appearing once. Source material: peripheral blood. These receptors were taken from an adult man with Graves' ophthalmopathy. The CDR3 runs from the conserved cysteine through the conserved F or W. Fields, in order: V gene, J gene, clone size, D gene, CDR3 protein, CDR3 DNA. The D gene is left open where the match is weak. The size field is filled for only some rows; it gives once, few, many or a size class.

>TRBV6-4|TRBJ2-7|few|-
CASKETSSYEQYF
TGTGCCAGCAAGGAGACTAGCTCCTACGAGCAGTACTTC
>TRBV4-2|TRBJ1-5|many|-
CASSQGAGLEDNQPQHF
TGTGCCAGCAGCCAAGGGGCCGGTTTGGAGGACAATCAGCCCCAGCATTTT
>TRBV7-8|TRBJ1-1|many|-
CASSLSQGHTEAFF
TGTGCCAGCAGCTTATCTCAGGGGCACACTGAAGCTTTCTTT
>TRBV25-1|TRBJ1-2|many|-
CASSLRTDDGYTF
TGTGCCAGCAGCTTAAGGACGGACGATGGCTACACCTTC
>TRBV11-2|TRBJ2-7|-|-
CASSLLGADVYEQYF
TGTGCCAGCAGCTTATTGGGGGCCGACGTCTACGAGCAGTACTTC
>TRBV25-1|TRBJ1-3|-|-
CAIRDGIHSSGNTIYF
TGTGCCATCAGGGACGGGATTCACAGCTCTGGAAACACCATATATTTT
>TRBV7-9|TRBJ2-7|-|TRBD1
CASSQGQGNSYEQYF
TGCGCCAGCAGCCAGGGACAGGGCAATTCCTACGAGCAGTACTTC
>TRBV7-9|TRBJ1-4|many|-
CASSLVGVGEKLFF
TGTGCCAGCAGCTTAGTTGGGGTAGGGGAAAAACTGTTTTTT
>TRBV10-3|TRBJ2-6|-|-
CAISRQGGGANVLTF
TGTGCCATCAGCCGACAGGGAGGTGGGGCCAACGTCCTGACTTTC
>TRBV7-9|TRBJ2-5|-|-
CASSLPLGDQETQYF
TGTGCCAGCAGCCTCCCGCTGGGGGATCAAGAGACCCAGTACTTC
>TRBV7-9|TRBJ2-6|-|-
CPSSLPGANVLTF
TGTCCCAGCAGTTTACCAGGGGCCAACGTCCTGACTTTC
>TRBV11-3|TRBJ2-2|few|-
CASSLDRLGTGELFF
TGTGCCAGCAGCTTAGACCGACTGGGGACCGGGGAGCTGTTTTTT
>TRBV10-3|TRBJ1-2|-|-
CAISEQLGSGYTF
TGTGCCATCAGTGAGCAGCTGGGCAGTGGCTACACCTTC
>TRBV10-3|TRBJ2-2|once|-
CAIEDSVWSGGELFF
TGTGCCATCGAGGACAGCGTATGGAGCGGCGGGGAGCTGTTTTTT